Described below is a single T cell receptor beta chain sequence and its context. Between the trimmed V and J ends, which lost 7 bases and 4 bases, there was a span of 13 bases. CDR3 length: 13 residues. Germline lookup yields CDR1 WSHSY and CDR2 SAAADI. Clones were read by immunoSEQ multiplex PCR, and TCRdb kept only the in-frame ones, dropping some. The sample lists roughly 100,000 clones, about 91% seen once, with 11% to 15% in the top ten. This sample is part of a study of control samples from healthy donors and cancer patients. The sample was blood. This chain links TRBV10-2 with TRBJ1-2; D call uncertain. The TCR comes from a man in his thirties or forties in good health. CDR3 sequence (DNA): TGCGCCAGCATCTCAAGCGAGGGCTATGGCTACACCTTC. As protein: CASISSEGYGYTF.